This record covers a single TCR beta chain. Its antigen is not identified. The data belong to a study of cytomegalovirus exposure and HLA in healthy donors. The PCR used 60 Vbeta and 13 Jbeta primers. The method was immunoSEQ multiplex PCR; TCRdb's version includes in-frame clones alone and lacks a portion of them. The table records roughly 160,000 clones, 80% of them present only once. Study conclusions and caveats: Later analysis showed TCR association rates varying by HLA locus, highest for DRB1 and lowest for HLA-C.

Germline assignment: CDR1 SGHTA and CDR2 FQGNSA. The V and J ends lost 1 base and 4 bases, in that order; junction bases with no gene match: 10. CDR3 length equals 17 residues. The receptor's source is a woman aged 45 to 65 in good health and CMV-seronegative. V and J are TRBV7-2 and TRBJ2-1; TRBD2 agrees at 7 bases. The sequenced sample was PBMCs. CDR3 DNA: TGTGCCAGCAGCTTAGTTTCGGCTAGCGGACCTTACAATGAGCAGTTCTTC. Encoded protein: CASSLVSASGPYNEQFF.